A single sample is the source of the 5 T cell receptor beta chains below, sequenced in a study of immune evolution from preneoplasia to lung adenocarcinoma. Data came from immunoSEQ multiplex PCR; TCRdb stores just in-frame clones and leaves some out. The table includes about 5,600 clones, about 68% detected once. Sequenced input: FFPE lung adenocarcinoma in situ tissue. The receptors stem from a person aged 55 to 79 with lung adenocarcinoma.

This clone was observed a handful of times. The chain is built from TRBV5-1 and TRBJ1-1; 7 nucleotides line up with TRBD1. V gave up 0 bases and J gave up 2 bases; unmatched junction bases: 7. The CDR3 spans 16 residues. Germline CDR1 SGHRS, CDR2 YFSETQ. The CDR3 reads CASSLGRGRTNTEAFF. The CDR3 region has the DNA TGCGCCAGCAGCTTGGGTAGGGGGCGGACCAACACTGAAGCTTTCTTT. Filled out from reference TRBV5-1 and TRBJ1-1, the complete variable domain reads KAGVTQTPRYLIKTRGQQVTLSCSPISGHRSVSWYQQTPGQGLQFLFEYFSETQRNKGNFPGRFSGRQFSNSRSEMNVSTLELGDSALYLCASSLGRGRTNTEAFFGQGTRLTVV.

This clone was counted only a few times. The V call is TRBV6-1, the J call TRBJ1-3; a weak D match, TRBD1 (5 bases). V shed 4 bases and J shed 0 bases, with 22 bases lying between them. Germline V gene lookup returns CDR1 MNHNS and CDR2 SASEGT. The CDR3 contains 19 residues. The CDR3 loop reads CASSGEGRAAWGSGNTIYF. CDR3 in DNA: TGTGCCAGCAGTGGGGAGGGCAGGGCAGCTTGGGGCTCTGGAAACACCATATATTTT.

The CDR3: CASSFSPDEQYF. CDR3 nucleotides: TGTGCCAGCAGCTTCAGTCCTGACGAGCAGTACTTC. This sequence joins TRBV7-9 and TRBJ2-7; D uncertain. The CDR3 is 12 residues long. The V end was cut by 3 bases, the J end by 5 bases, with 8 bases between. The V gene's germline CDR1 is SEHNR and CDR2 FQNEAQ (reference sequence).

J is TRBJ2-1 and V is TRBV4-1; D unclear. The germline V and J ends were trimmed by 0 bases and 5 bases, with 11 bases remaining between them. Germline lookup yields CDR1 MGHRA and CDR2 YSYEKL. CDR3 size: 15 residues. The CDR3 spells CASSQDRGLNNEQFF. The CDR3 DNA reads TGCGCCAGCAGCCAAGACCGTGGCCTCAACAATGAGCAGTTCTTC.

The CDR3 protein is CASSSLRDPYNEQFF. The CDR3 DNA sequence: TGTGCCAGCAGTTCCCTTAGGGACCCGTACAATGAGCAGTTCTTC. V usage is TRBV6-5 and J usage is TRBJ2-1, with D possibly called TRBD1 or TRBD2 (5 bases each). This CDR3 region has 15 residues. Germline-derived CDR1 and CDR2 are MNHEY and SVGAGI. Trimming removed 4 bases from V and 4 bases from J, with 14 bases in between.